This record covers a single T cell receptor (beta chain). This clone's antigen is unknown. One base away there is no much larger clone; base qualities are not given. Enrolling through a virtual design, the prospective study's participants ranged in age from roughly 18 to 95 years and lived across 24 United States geographic areas. Cohort assignment in the prospective study relied on participant-reported clinical history from a screening survey and a study questionnaire. Recovered participants in ImmuneRACE Cohort 3 were defined by two consecutive negative NP/OP PCR tests, clearance by a healthcare professional, or resolution of symptoms. Each participant in the prospective study had whole blood, serum and a nasopharyngeal or oropharyngeal swab collected by mobile phlebotomists. Over a 2-month period, participants in the prospective study had the option of providing additional blood draws and questionnaires. Prospective study blood samples were shipped either frozen or at room temperature before DNA extraction.

The source of the sample is a study of blood T cell repertoires in COVID-19 (TCRdb year 2020). Looking at the study overall: Samples from collaborators originated in the United States, Italy and Spain and spanned both the acute and convalescent phases of COVID-19. The material from the prospective study consisted of cDNA or gDNA derived from T cells, B-cell-depleted T cells, or PBMCs. Deeply sampled blood TCRbeta repertoires from subjects exposed to, actively infected with, or recovered from COVID-19 were included in the dataset. The repertoires were released in a freely available public database intended as a resource for research on the immune response to SARS-CoV-2. Samples were obtained from the ongoing ImmuneRACE study (first 160 participants) and from over a thousand subjects provided by 6 global collaborators. The sample metadata nearly always contained a de-identified subject ID, COVID-19 status, age in years and sex. HLA class I and class II types, where available, came from metadata supplied by the sample provider rather than from assay-based typing. Study-level results and caveats: Clinical and demographic metadata were provided uncurated, with the amount varying by source and participant.

CDR1 and CDR2 were assigned from the germline V gene as KGHSH and LQKENI. The junction shows trimming of 1 base on V and 7 bases on J, plus 13 bases between the germline ends. The CDR3 sequence holds 14 residues, the cysteine and phenylalanine included. Of all the DNA, just the CDR3 is kept, 42 bases in frame from base 1. The immunoSEQ Assay, a bias-controlled multiplex PCR, was used to amplify TCRbeta CDR3 regions from genomic DNA. Per the original workflow: The number of nucleated cells in each sample was estimated from the amplification of reference gene primers within the assay. Sequence reads were collapsed and filtered to measure the absolute abundance of every unique TCRbeta CDR3 rearrangement. For each sample, productive Simpson clonality was calculated as the square root of Simpson's diversity index across productive rearrangements. The table was pulled from immuneACCESS by TCRdb, which kept in-frame rearrangements only. Such tables lose some clones; where checked, under half of the loss comes from unresolved V genes, and the rest has no known cause. From that table come the V and J calls and clone size; the DNA was used to work out D and trimming. The sample table shows a few hundred thousand clones, and 82% are seen once. The ten largest clones add up to 3% to 3.5% of the sample.

The source material was PBMCs or T cells enriched from blood (not recorded which). Rearrangement joined TRBV18 to TRBJ1-1; the D region possibly corresponds to TRBD1 (5 bases align). This clonotype originated in a woman aged 60-75 years who had recovered from COVID-19. This receptor carries the CDR3 CASSPRGERGEAFF. The bases read TGTGCCAGCTCACCACGGGGGGAGAGGGGTGAAGCTTTCTTT.